Below, 25 T cell receptor beta chains from the same sample are listed, as sequenced in a study of tissue T cells after allogeneic stem cell transplantation. The sample's time point: mouse harvest day 7 after allogeneic transplant. The graft held 10^6 splenic CD5+ T cells and 10^7 T-cell-depleted bone marrow cells. The data were produced by immunoSEQ multiplex PCR, yet TCRdb's version contains in-frame clones alone and is incomplete. The sample carries thousands of clones, more than 40% recorded once. Sample: gut tissue. The receptors stem from a female BALB/c mouse given C57BL/6 T cells with graft-versus-host disease after an allogeneic hematopoietic cell transplant.

This clone has more than one count but fewer than ten. Genes and germline come from the mouse. The read comes to an end 1 residue before the CDR3 does, leaving the germline J gene to fill in the end. The gene calls are TRBV29 and TRBJ2-5; a weak D match, TRBD2 (6 bases). Trimming took off 3 bases at V and 4 bases at J, with 11 bases between the two ends. CDR3 size: 14 residues. In germline, CDR1 is MSHET, CDR2 SYDVDS. The CDR3: CASSLGGFKDTQYF. Incomplete CDR3 DNA: TGTGCTAGCAGTTTGGGGGGTTTTAAAGACACCCAGTAC.

As for this clone: Genes and germline are mouse. The CDR3 extends 1 residue past the end of the read, so its final part is completed from the germline J gene. V and J are TRBV14 and TRBJ1-6, with D hard to call. TRBJ1-6 is an ORF, and what it does is uncertain. The CDR3 length is 14 residues. Trimming shortened V by 2 bases and J by 5 bases, and 8 bases separated the two germline ends. CDR1 and CDR2 (germline): SGHDT, FRDEAV. CDR3 sequence reads: CASSLAGNNSPLYF. The part of the CDR3 DNA that was read is TGTGCCAGCAGTTTAGCCGGGAATAATTCGCCCCTCTAC.

In regard to this clone: Genes here carry mouse names. Read sequence stops 1 residue before the CDR3 end, and the germline J gene provides the missing end. The V and J genes are TRBV24 and TRBJ1-1; no clear D. Germline values: CDR1 KGHTA, CDR2 FRNEEI. The length of the CDR3 is 12 residues. The germline V and J ends were trimmed by 6 bases and 5 bases, with 10 bases remaining between them. Here the CDR3 reads CASSRTRTEVFF. The sequenced part of the CDR3 DNA is TGTGCCAGCAGCCGGACCAGGACAGAAGTCTTC.

A single count supports this clone. Each gene name is a mouse one. The DNA ends 1 residue before the CDR3 does, and the rest of the CDR3 is filled in from the germline J gene. The V and J genes are TRBV15 and TRBJ1-1; D unresolved. This CDR3 is 12 amino acids long. The germline V gene has CDR1 SGHND and CDR2 FRSKSL. Trimming shortened V by 1 base and J by 1 base, and 1 base separated the two germline ends. The covered CDR3 bases are TGTGCCAGCAGTTTAGGAAACACAGAAGTCTTC. Its protein product is CASSLGNTEVF. The full-length CDR3 reads as CASSLGNTEVFF.

This clone has only a few counts. Gene labels here are mouse ones. The read ends 1 residue before the CDR3 terminus; that terminus is restored from the germline J gene. J is TRBJ2-7 and V is TRBV3; 9 positions agree with TRBD2. Trimming at V came to 2 bases and at J to 3 bases, leaving 2 bases not matched to a gene. CDR3 length: 14 residues. Per germline, CDR1 SNHLY and CDR2 FYNGKV (reference sequence). CDR3 DNA, as far as it was read: TGTGCCAGCAGCTTAAACTGGGGGGTCTATGAACAGTAC. Protein sequence: CASSLNWGVYEQY. The whole CDR3 is CASSLNWGVYEQYF.

With respect to this clone: Gene names are the mouse ones. The CDR3 end falls 1 residue outside the read, so it is completed with the germline J gene. The chain carries TRBV3 and TRBJ1-3; D is uncertain. This CDR3 has 14 amino acids. The germline V and J ends were trimmed by 5 bases and 0 bases, with 8 bases remaining between them. Germline V gene data show CDR1 as SNHLY and CDR2 as FYNGKV (reference sequence). Incomplete CDR3 DNA: TGTGCCAGCAGCCCAACAAATTCTGGAAATACGCTCTAT. Translated: CASSPTNSGNTLY. The full CDR3 reads CASSPTNSGNTLYF.

This clone is judged medium-sized. Gene and germline names: mouse. The read ends 1 residue before the CDR3 terminus; that terminus is restored from the germline J gene. The chain joins TRBV26 to TRBJ2-4; a weak D match, TRBD1 (6 bases). The CDR3 runs to 12 residues. The V end lost 2 bases, the J end lost 6 bases, and 6 bases lay between the germline ends. CDR1 is KGHPV, CDR2 FQNQEV, per germline (reference sequence). The CDR3 is CASSLQGNTLYF. The CDR3 bases that were read are TGTGCCAGCAGTCTGCAGGGGAACACCTTGTAC.

The sample holds a few counts of this clone. The genes and germline here are from mouse. Sequencing ends 1 residue short of the CDR3 end; the germline J gene provides the rest. V and J are TRBV26 and TRBJ2-4; D may match TRBD1 or TRBD2 (6 bases each). CDR3 length: 15 residues. Deletions cut 5 bases from V and 0 bases from J, with 12 bases between. Germline V lookup: CDR1 KGHPV, CDR2 FQNQEV (reference sequence). The CDR3: CASSSPGASQNTLYF. CDR3 DNA, as far as it was read: TGTGCCAGCAGTTCCCCGGGGGCTAGTCAAAACACCTTGTAC.

Note on this clone: Gene names are mouse gene names. The missing CDR3 end, 1 residue past where the read stops, is filled in from the germline J gene. The V call is TRBV2, the J call TRBJ2-3; unclear D gene. The germline V gene has CDR1 LGHNA and CDR2 YSYQKL. The V and J ends lost 2 bases and 5 bases respectively, with 2 bases between them. This CDR3 comprises 11 residues. The CDR3 DNA, read in part, is TGTGCCAGCAGCCAAATAGAAACGCTGTAT. Protein: CASSQIETLY. The whole CDR3 protein is CASSQIETLYF.

Points on this clone: These gene names are mouse names. Coverage ceases 1 residue before the CDR3 finishes, and the germline J gene fills in the end. This chain joins TRBV15 and TRBJ2-7; perhaps D is TRBD1 or TRBD2 (5 bases each). Germline V gene sequence: CDR1 SGHND, CDR2 FRSKSL. There are 12 residues in the CDR3. Between the trimmed V and J ends, which lost 2 bases and 7 bases, there was a span of 9 bases. The CDR3 bases that were read are TGTGCCAGCAGTTTAACGGGGGACGAACAGTAC. Its translation is CASSLTGDEQY. The entire CDR3 sequence reads CASSLTGDEQYF.

This clone qualifies as medium-sized. The gene symbols are mouse symbols. The read ends 1 residue before the CDR3 terminus; that terminus is restored from the germline J gene. The chain carries TRBV5 and TRBJ1-1, with D possibly TRBD1 on 5 matching bases. The CDR3 loop spans 14 amino acids. Deletions cut 3 bases from V and 4 bases from J, with 12 bases between. The germline V gene encodes CDR1 LGHNA and CDR2 YNLKQL (reference sequence). The sequenced CDR3 bases are TGTGCCAGCAGCCACGGCAGGGAAGGCACAGAAGTCTTC. This encodes CASSHGREGTEVF. The whole CDR3 sequence reads CASSHGREGTEVFF.

By share, this clone counts as medium-sized. Germline and genes here are mouse. The CDR3 end lies 1 residue beyond the end of the read and is filled in from the germline J gene. The chain has TRBV13-3 and TRBJ2-4; possible D gene TRBD1, 6 bases. Germline V gene data show CDR1 as NNHDY and CDR2 as SYVADS. The germline V and J ends were trimmed by 5 bases and 1 base, with 14 bases remaining between them. This CDR3 region has 15 residues. CDR3: CASRSRGRGQNTLYF. The DNA read from the CDR3 is TGTGCCAGCAGGTCCAGGGGAAGGGGTCAAAACACCTTGTAC.

With regard to this clone: Here the gene names and germline are mouse. The CDR3 end falls 1 residue outside the read, so it is completed with the germline J gene. J is TRBJ1-4 and V is TRBV12-2, with 9 bases that match TRBD1. Trimming cost V 0 bases and J 3 bases; bases outside gene matches: 1. The CDR3 is made up of 15 amino acids. Germline V CDR1 and CDR2: SGHLS, HYDKME. The CDR3 sequence is CASSLGDRANERLFF. The sequenced CDR3 bases are TGTGCCAGCTCTCTCGGGGACAGGGCCAACGAAAGATTATTT.

Details on this clone: Any gene name here is a mouse gene name. With the read ending 1 residue before the CDR3 end, the germline J gene is used to fill in that end. V and J are TRBV13-2 and TRBJ2-5; 11 bases fit TRBD2. The CDR3 length is 15 residues. The germline V gene encodes CDR1 NNHNN and CDR2 SYGAGS (reference sequence). V shed 3 bases and J 5 bases; nucleotides not matched to a gene: 5. The sequenced part of the CDR3 DNA is TGTGCCAGCGGTGTCGAACTGGGGGGGCCAGACACCCAGTAC. This encodes CASGVELGGPDTQY. The whole CDR3 reads CASGVELGGPDTQYF.

Comments on this clone: Gene names are mouse gene names. The read terminates 1 residue ahead of where the CDR3 ends, so the germline J gene completes it. The chain employs TRBV2 and TRBJ1-6, with D uncertain. TRBJ1-6 is identified as an open reading frame with a role that is uncertain. The V end was cut by 0 bases, the J end by 5 bases, with 2 bases between. Germline V gene sequence: CDR1 LGHNA, CDR2 YSYQKL. CDR3 length: 13 residues. The CDR3 bases that were read are TGTGCCAGCAGCCAAGAAGATAATTCGCCCCTCTAC. Protein product: CASSQEDNSPLY. The whole CDR3 reads CASSQEDNSPLYF.

This clone was observed a few times. Gene names are the mouse ones. Read sequence stops 1 residue before the CDR3 end, and the germline J gene provides the missing end. The chain combines TRBV3 with TRBJ1-4; 8 bases are a match to TRBD1. The J segment lost 5 bases and the V segment lost 4 bases, leaving 3 bases of the junction unmatched. CDR3 size: 14 residues. The germline gives CDR1 SNHLY, CDR2 FYNGKV (reference sequence). Incomplete CDR3 DNA: TGTGCCAGCAGCTCGACAGGGGTGAACGAAAGATTATTT. This codes for CASSSTGVNERLF. From start to end, the CDR3 is CASSSTGVNERLFF.

Points on this clone: The genes are named according to mouse. The read halts 1 residue ahead of the CDR3 end, with the missing end drawn from the germline J gene. The chain is built from TRBV26 and TRBJ1-4; 8 bases map to TRBD1. The CDR3 totals 13 residues. Germline V gives CDR1 KGHPV, CDR2 FQNQEV (reference sequence). V shed 6 bases and J 4 bases; nucleotides not matched to a gene: 1. The CDR3 protein is CASSRGLNERLFF. The DNA read from the CDR3 is TGTGCCAGCAGCAGGGGGCTCAACGAAAGATTATTT.

As concerns this clone: Each gene name is a mouse one. The observed sequence ends 1 residue before the CDR3 terminus, with the missing tail filled in from the germline J gene. V and J are TRBV26 and TRBJ2-4; 12 bases align to TRBD2. The CDR3 totals 14 residues. V was pared by 6 bases and J by 4 bases, with 2 bases of the junction left unmatched. Germline V gene lookup returns CDR1 KGHPV and CDR2 FQNQEV (reference sequence). CDR3 sequence: CASSRDWGENTLYF. CDR3 DNA, as far as it was read: TGTGCCAGCAGCCGGGACTGGGGGGAAAACACCTTGTAC. The whole variable domain, remainder taken from reference TRBV26 and TRBJ2-4, is NSKVIQTPRYLVKGQGQKAKMRCIPEKGHPVVFWYQQNKNNEFKFLINFQNQEVLQQIDMTEKRFSAECPSNSPCSLEIQSSEAGDSALYLCASSRDWGENTLYFGAGTRLSVL.

Worth noting for this clone: Gene names are mouse gene names. Read sequence stops 1 residue before the CDR3 end, and the germline J gene provides the missing end. The chain couples TRBV26 to TRBJ1-3; the match to TRBD1 covers 8 bases. The CDR3 covers 15 residues. J lost 0 bases, V lost 4 bases, and 2 bases had no gene match. Germline assignment: CDR1 KGHPV and CDR2 FQNQEV (reference sequence). The CDR3 reads CASSRQGNSGNTLYF. The part of the CDR3 DNA that was read is TGTGCCAGCAGTCGACAGGGGAATTCTGGAAATACGCTCTAT.

By share, this clone ranks as large. Each gene name is a mouse one. The read ends 1 residue shy of where the CDR3 ends; the end is completed using the germline J gene. The genes are TRBV16 and TRBJ2-7; 9 nucleotides match TRBD1. The V and J ends lost 0 bases and 7 bases, in that order; junction bases with no gene match: 4. The CDR3 totals 14 residues. CDR1 SGHSA and CDR2 FRNQAP come from the germline V gene. This chain's CDR3 is CASSLEGDRDEQYF. The CDR3 bases that were read are TGTGCAAGCAGCTTAGAAGGGGACAGGGACGAACAGTAC.

Details on this clone: Any gene name here is a mouse gene name. The missing CDR3 end, 1 residue past where the read stops, is filled in from the germline J gene. J is TRBJ2-4 and V is TRBV23; the table assigns TRBD2, which was not confirmed against the DNA. This CDR3 comprises 17 residues. Germline assignment: CDR1 KGHTA and CDR2 FQNQQP. The covered CDR3 bases are TGCTCCAGCAGTCAAGGGGACTGGGGGGCTAGTCAAAACACCTTGTAC. Translated: CSSSQGDWGASQNTLY. The full CDR3 protein reads CSSSQGDWGASQNTLYF.

On this clone itself: Genes and germline are mouse. The sequence runs out 1 residue before the end of the CDR3; the remainder is reconstructed from the germline J gene. J is TRBJ1-1 and V is TRBV26; D is perhaps TRBD1 (5 bases). Trimming removed 0 bases from V and 5 bases from J, with 7 bases in between. The CDR3 length is 13 residues. Germline V gene data show CDR1 as KGHPV and CDR2 as FQNQEV (reference sequence). The covered CDR3 bases are TGTGCCAGCAGTCTGTCGGCAGGGACAGAAGTCTTC. Translating it yields CASSLSAGTEVF. The full CDR3 is CASSLSAGTEVFF.

Concerning this clone: Gene names follow the mouse nomenclature. The covered CDR3 bases are TGTGCCAGCAGTCTGGGGTATTCTGGAAATACGCTCTAT. It yields the protein CASSLGYSGNTLY. In full, the CDR3 is CASSLGYSGNTLYF. V is TRBV26 and J is TRBJ1-3; D is undetermined. With the read ending 1 residue before the CDR3 end, the germline J gene is used to fill in that end. From germline, CDR1 is KGHPV and CDR2 FQNQEV (reference sequence). Trimming pared 2 bases from V and 0 bases from J, leaving 5 bases between. The CDR3 length is 14 residues. The whole variable domain, remainder taken from reference TRBV26 and TRBJ1-3, is NSKVIQTPRYLVKGQGQKAKMRCIPEKGHPVVFWYQQNKNNEFKFLINFQNQEVLQQIDMTEKRFSAECPSNSPCSLEIQSSEAGDSALYLCASSLGYSGNTLYFGEGSRLIVV.

On this clone itself: Genes here carry mouse names. The read halts 1 residue ahead of the CDR3 end, with the missing end drawn from the germline J gene. The chain combines TRBV26 with TRBJ2-1; TRBD1 might be the D (6 bases). Germline CDR1 reads KGHPV; CDR2 reads FQNQEV (reference sequence). The CDR3 has 15 amino acids. Trimming removed 4 bases from V and 0 bases from J, with 10 bases in between. CDR3 bases read: TGTGCCAGCAGTCCACAGGGTTATAACTATGCTGAGCAGTTC. Translating gives CASSPQGYNYAEQF. The entire CDR3 is CASSPQGYNYAEQFF.

Remarks on this clone: Gene names and germline refer to mouse. The CDR3 extends 1 residue past the end of the read, so its final part is completed from the germline J gene. The chain joins TRBV16 to TRBJ1-1; the D gene is possibly TRBD1 (6 bases). The CDR3 contains 12 residues. V lost 8 bases and J 0 bases, leaving 7 bases between the germline ends. Germline CDR1 SGHSA, CDR2 FRNQAP. The CDR3 protein is CASGTTNTEVFF. The CDR3 bases that were read are TGTGCAAGCGGGACAACAAACACAGAAGTCTTC. The entire variable domain, with the rest obtained from reference TRBV16 and TRBJ1-1, is as follows: NAGVIQTPRHKVTGKGQEATLWCEPISGHSAVFWYRQTIVQGLEFLTYFRNQAPIDDSGMPKERFSAQMPNQSHSTLKIQSTQPQDSAVYLCASGTTNTEVFFGKGTRLTVV.